The clone carrying this TCR beta chain has a handful of counts. Its antigen is currently unknown. These data originate in a study of T cell repertoires in cytomegalovirus infection. Study context: Signatures in public TCR beta sequences pointed to both CMV infection and matching HLA type. Study results and limitations: The ex vivo response showed dominance by HLA-C-restricted CMV-specific TCR beta clonotypes.

V shed 2 bases and J 3 bases; nucleotides not matched to a gene: 9. Germline CDR1 MNHEY, CDR2 SMNVEV (reference sequence). There are 16 residues in the CDR3. TCRdb re-called the reads with MiXCR, one entry per CDR3 protein. The repertoire holds about 180,000 distinct CDR3 sequences, with roughly 15% as singletons. The TCR sequence derives from a human donor in good health (CMV status not recorded). Some clones in this sample may be carry-over from other donors' samples. The V call is TRBV27, the J call TRBJ2-5, with 7 bases that match TRBD2. The sequenced sample was CD8+ T cells from PBMCs. CDR3 sequence reads: CASSLRPSGVEETQYF. In DNA, the CDR3 is TGTGCCAGCAGTTTACGGCCCAGCGGGGTGGAAGAGACCCAGTACTTC.